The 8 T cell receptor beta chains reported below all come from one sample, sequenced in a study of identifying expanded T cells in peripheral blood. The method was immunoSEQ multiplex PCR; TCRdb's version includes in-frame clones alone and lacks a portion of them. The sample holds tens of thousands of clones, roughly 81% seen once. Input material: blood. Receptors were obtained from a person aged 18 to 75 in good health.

The chain's CDR3 is CASSLARGTGTQYF. The CDR3 DNA follows: TGTGCCAGCAGCTTAGCGCGGGGGACCGGGACGCAGTATTTT. The chain combines TRBV11-3 with TRBJ2-3; TRBD2 matches 7 bases. J gave up 9 bases and V 1 base, and 7 bases lay outside the gene matches. The CDR3 is 14 amino acids. The germline gives CDR1 SGHNT, CDR2 YENEEA.

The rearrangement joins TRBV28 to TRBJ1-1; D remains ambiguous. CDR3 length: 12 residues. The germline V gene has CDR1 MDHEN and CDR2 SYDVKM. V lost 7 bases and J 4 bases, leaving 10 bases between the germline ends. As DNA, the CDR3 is TGTGCCAGCACCACCGAGCCCACTGAAGCTTTCTTT. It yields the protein CASTTEPTEAFF.

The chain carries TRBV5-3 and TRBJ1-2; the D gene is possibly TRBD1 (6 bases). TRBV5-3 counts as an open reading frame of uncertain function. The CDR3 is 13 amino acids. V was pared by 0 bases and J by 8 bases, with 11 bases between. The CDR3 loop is CARSLGRGRGYTF. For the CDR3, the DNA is TGTGCCAGAAGCTTGGGTCGGGGGCGAGGCTACACCTTC.

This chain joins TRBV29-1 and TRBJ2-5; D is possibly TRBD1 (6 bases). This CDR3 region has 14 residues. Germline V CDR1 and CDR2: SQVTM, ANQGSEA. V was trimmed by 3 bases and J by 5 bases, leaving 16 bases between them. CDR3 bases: TGCAGCGTTGACCCGCGGACAGTCGGGGAGACCCAGTACTTC. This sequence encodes CSVDPRTVGETQYF. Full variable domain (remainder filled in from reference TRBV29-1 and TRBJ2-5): SAVISQKPSRDICQRGTSLTIQCQVDSQVTMMFWYRQQPGQSLTLIATANQGSEATYESGFVIDKFPISRPNLTFSTLTVSNMSPEDSSIYLCSVDPRTVGETQYFGPGTRLLVL.

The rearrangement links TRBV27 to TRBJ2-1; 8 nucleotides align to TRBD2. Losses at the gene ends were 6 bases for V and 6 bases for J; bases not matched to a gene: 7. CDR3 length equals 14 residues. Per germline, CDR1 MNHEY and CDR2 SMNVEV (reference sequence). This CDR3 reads CASSPGGSPNEQFF. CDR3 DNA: TGTGCCAGCAGCCCGGGGGGGAGCCCCAATGAGCAGTTCTTC.

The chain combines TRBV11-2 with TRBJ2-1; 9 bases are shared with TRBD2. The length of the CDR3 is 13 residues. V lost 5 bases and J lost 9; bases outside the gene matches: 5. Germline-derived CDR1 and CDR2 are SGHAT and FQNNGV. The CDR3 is CASSEATSGEQFF. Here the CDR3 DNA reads TGTGCCAGCAGCGAGGCGACTAGCGGTGAGCAGTTCTTC.

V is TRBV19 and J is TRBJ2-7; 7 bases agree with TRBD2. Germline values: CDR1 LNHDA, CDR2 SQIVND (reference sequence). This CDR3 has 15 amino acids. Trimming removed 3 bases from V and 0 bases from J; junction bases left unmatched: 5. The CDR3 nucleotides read TGTGCCAGTAGTATGGCTAGCGGACTCTCCTACGAGCAGTACTTC. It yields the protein CASSMASGLSYEQYF.

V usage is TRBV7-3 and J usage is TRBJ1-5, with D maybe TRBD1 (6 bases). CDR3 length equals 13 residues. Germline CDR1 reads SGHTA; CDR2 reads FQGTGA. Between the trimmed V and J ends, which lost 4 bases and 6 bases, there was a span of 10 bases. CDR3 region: CASSYRAGQPQHF. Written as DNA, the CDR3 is TGTGCCAGCAGCTACAGGGCCGGTCAGCCCCAGCATTTT.